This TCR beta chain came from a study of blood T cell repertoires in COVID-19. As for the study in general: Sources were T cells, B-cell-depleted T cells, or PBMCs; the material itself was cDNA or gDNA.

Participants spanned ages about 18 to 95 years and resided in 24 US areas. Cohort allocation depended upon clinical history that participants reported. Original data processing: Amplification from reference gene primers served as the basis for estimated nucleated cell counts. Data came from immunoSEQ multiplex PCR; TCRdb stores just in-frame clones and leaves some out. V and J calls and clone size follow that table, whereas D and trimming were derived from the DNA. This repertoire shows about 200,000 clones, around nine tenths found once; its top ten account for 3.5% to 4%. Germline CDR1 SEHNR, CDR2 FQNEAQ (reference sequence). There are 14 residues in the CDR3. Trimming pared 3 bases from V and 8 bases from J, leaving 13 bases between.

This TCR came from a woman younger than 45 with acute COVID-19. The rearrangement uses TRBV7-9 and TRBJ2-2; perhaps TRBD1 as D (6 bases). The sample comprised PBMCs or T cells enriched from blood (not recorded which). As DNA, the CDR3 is TGTGCCAGCAGCTTGGTACAGGGTATAGGGGAGCTGTTTTTT. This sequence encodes CASSLVQGIGELFF.